One sample yielded the 20 T cell receptor beta chains listed below, sequenced in a study of blood T cell repertoires in COVID-19. TCRdb's copy holds only in-frame clones and misses some; the assay was immunoSEQ multiplex PCR. Among roughly 200,000 clones listed, less than 85% were seen once. Sequencing was carried out using peripheral blood. Every receptor here comes from a man between 45 and 60 years old who had recovered from COVID-19.

This rearrangement joins TRBV11-2 to TRBJ2-7, with 8 bases matching TRBD1. Germline loops: CDR1 SGHAT, CDR2 FQNNGV. CDR3 length: 14 residues. V dropped 6 bases and J dropped 3; count of bases not matched to a gene: 7. The CDR3, as DNA: TGTGCCAGCAGAGGTGCAGGGGGCAGCTACGAGCAGTACTTC. It specifies CASRGAGGSYEQYF.

The chain recombines TRBV9 with TRBJ2-7; D not resolved. Germline CDR1 SGDLS, CDR2 YYNGEE. V was clipped by 5 bases and J by 4 bases, with 10 bases between them. The CDR3 has 12 amino acids. CDR3 bases: TGTGCCAGCAGTTTAGGAGAATACGAGCAGTACTTC. Protein product: CASSLGEYEQYF.

The genes are TRBV6-2 or TRBV6-3 and TRBJ1-3; unclear D gene. The CDR3 is 16 residues long. Germline V gives CDR1 MNHEY, CDR2 SVGEGT. With 3 bases removed from V and 1 base from J, the gap between germline ends came to 13 bases. The CDR3 coding sequence is TGTGCCAGCAGTTATCAGCTAGAGTATTCTGGAAACACCATATATTTT. This encodes CASSYQLEYSGNTIYF.

This clone has only a few counts. This chain uses TRBV7-9 with TRBJ1-6; 8 bases are shared with TRBD1. There are 16 residues in the CDR3. The V segment lost 5 bases and the J segment 7 bases; nucleotides outside the gene matches: 10. Germline V gene sequence: CDR1 SEHNR, CDR2 FQNEAQ (reference sequence). CDR3 in DNA: TGTGCCAGCAGCGGACAGGGTGGTATTGCGAATTCACCCCTCCACTTT. As protein: CASSGQGGIANSPLHF.

This chain's CDR3 is CASSELAGNEQFF. The CDR3 coding sequence is TGTGCCAGCTCGGAGCTAGCTGGCAATGAGCAGTTCTTC. This rearrangement joins TRBV6-4 to TRBJ2-1; possibly TRBD2 for D (5 bases). V lost 8 bases and J 6 bases, leaving 14 bases between the germline ends. The CDR3 has 13 residues. In germline, CDR1 is MRHNA, CDR2 SNTAGT.

The chain joins TRBV13 to TRBJ2-1; tentative D call: TRBD2 (5 bases). Germline CDR1 reads PRHDT; CDR2 reads FYEKMQ (reference sequence). The CDR3 runs 14 residues. Trimming took off 4 bases at V and 9 bases at J, with 16 bases between the two ends. This CDR3 is CASSYAEEAAEQFF. DNA of the CDR3: TGTGCCAGCAGCTACGCGGAGGAAGCGGCTGAGCAGTTCTTC.

The V gene is TRBV27, the J gene TRBJ1-2, with D possibly being TRBD1 (6 bases). Germline assignment: CDR1 MNHEY and CDR2 SMNVEV (reference sequence). Trimming shortened V by 5 bases and J by 7 bases, and 17 bases separated the two germline ends. The CDR3 runs to 14 residues. The CDR3 DNA sequence: TGTGCCAGCAGTCTAAACAGGGACCTGGGTGGCTACACCTTC. The encoded protein is CASSLNRDLGGYTF.

In this sample, this clone turned up once. The chain joins TRBV7-9 to TRBJ1-1, with D perhaps matching TRBD1 (5 bases). CDR3 length equals 18 residues. Germline CDR1 and CDR2: SEHNR and FQNEAQ (reference sequence). Trimming cost V 4 bases and J 3 bases, with 24 bases left between them. The CDR3 DNA reads TGTGCCAGCAGCTCCCCGTGGGGCCAATTAGGGTCGGACACTGAAGCTTTCTTT. This gives the protein CASSSPWGQLGSDTEAFF.

This chain uses TRBV28 with TRBJ1-6; TRBD1 agrees at 8 bases. Germline lookup yields CDR1 MDHEN and CDR2 SYDVKM. With 5 bases clipped from V and 5 bases from J, the junction kept 8 bases outside the gene matches. The CDR3 sequence is 16 residues long. The CDR3 sequence: CASSLRTGRDNSPLHF. In DNA form, the CDR3 reads TGTGCCAGCAGTCTGAGGACAGGGCGTGATAATTCACCCCTCCACTTT.

The chain employs TRBV6-1 and TRBJ1-5, with D uncertain. Germline V lookup: CDR1 MNHNS, CDR2 SASEGT. The germline V and J ends were trimmed by 3 bases and 7 bases, with 10 bases remaining between them. The CDR3 is made up of 13 amino acids. This CDR3 is CASSDSLFQPQHF. The CDR3 coding sequence is TGTGCCAGCAGTGATTCTCTTTTCCAGCCCCAGCATTTT.

The chain joins TRBV4-3 to TRBJ1-2; a possible D gene is TRBD1 (6 bases). Germline loops: CDR1 LGHNA, CDR2 YSLEER. This CDR3 contains 15 residues. Trimming left V 0 bases short and J 4 bases short, with 12 bases between. CDR3 nucleotides: TGCGCCAGCAGCCAAGATAGAGGGGGTAGCTATGGCTACACCTTC. Protein product: CASSQDRGGSYGYTF.

The CDR3 sequence: CASSSTSGRFPYEQYF. The CDR3, as DNA: TGCGCCAGCAGTTCGACTAGCGGGAGGTTTCCCTACGAGCAGTACTTC. The chain has TRBV10-1 and TRBJ2-7; 13 nucleotides match TRBD2. The V gene end was trimmed by 5 bases and the J gene end by 2 bases; junction bases not matched to a gene: 6. The CDR3 runs 16 residues. In germline, CDR1 is WNHNN, CDR2 SYGVQD (reference sequence).

V usage is TRBV27 and J usage is TRBJ1-5; D is perhaps TRBD1 (6 bases). CDR1 is MNHEY and CDR2 is SMNVEV in the germline V gene (reference sequence). This CDR3 is built from 15 residues. Deletions cut 6 bases from V and 4 bases from J, with 16 bases between. CDR3 bases: TGTGCCAGCAGATCTACAGGGCCTACAAATCAGCCCCAGCATTTT. Translation: CASRSTGPTNQPQHF.

The gene calls are TRBV10-3 and TRBJ2-3, with 7 bases that match TRBD1. Germline values: CDR1 ENHRY, CDR2 SYGVKD. This CDR3 is 14 amino acids long. J gave up 2 bases and V 6 bases, and 5 bases lay outside the gene matches. The CDR3 DNA sequence: TGTGCCATCAGGGACAGGCTTTTCACAGATACGCAGTATTTT. Amino acid sequence: CAIRDRLFTDTQYF.

To note about this clone: Mismatch with germline at one junction end may stem from a read error. The genes are TRBV10-3 and TRBJ1-1; TRBD1 matches at 8 bases. This CDR3 comprises 16 residues. In germline, CDR1 is ENHRY, CDR2 SYGVKD. The chain's CDR3 is CAIREFAGQGGTEAFF. CDR3 in DNA: TGTGCCATCAGGGAGTTTGCCGGACAGGGAGGAACTGAAGCTTTCTTT.

This sequence joins TRBV9 and TRBJ2-2, with TRBD2 matching over 10 bases. V was pared by 3 bases and J by 3 bases, with 2 bases of the junction left unmatched. CDR1 SGDLS and CDR2 YYNGEE come from the germline V gene. The CDR3 spans 15 residues. CDR3 DNA sequence: TGTGCCAGCAGCGAAAGCGGGAGGGACACCGGGGAGCTGTTTTTT. Translating it yields CASSESGRDTGELFF.

This chain uses TRBV18 with TRBJ1-1, with 7 bases that match TRBD1. Losses at the gene ends were 3 bases for V and 4 bases for J; bases not matched to a gene: 8. CDR3 length: 15 amino acids. CDR1 is KGHSH and CDR2 is LQKENI in the germline V gene. CDR3 sequence: CASSPTGSGGTEAFF. In DNA form, the CDR3 reads TGTGCCAGCTCACCGACAGGGTCCGGGGGCACTGAAGCTTTCTTT.

The J gene is TRBJ2-3, the V gene TRBV7-2, with 12 positions matching TRBD2. Germline-derived CDR1 and CDR2 are SGHTA and FQGNSA. CDR3 length: 17 amino acids. J was trimmed by 2 bases and V by 2 bases; bases with no gene match: 5. Here the CDR3 reads CASSLTGTSGYTDTQYF. The CDR3 region has the DNA TGTGCCAGCAGCTTAACCGGGACTAGCGGGTACACAGATACGCAGTATTTT.

This chain joins TRBV14 and TRBJ1-1, with D possibly TRBD1 on 5 matching bases. V shed 4 bases and J shed 5 bases, with 11 bases lying between them. Per the germline V gene, CDR1 is SGHDN and CDR2 is FVKESK. The CDR3 sequence is 13 residues long. Here the CDR3 reads CASSPGGKTEAFF. The CDR3 DNA follows: TGTGCCAGCAGCCCGGGGGGGAAGACTGAAGCTTTCTTT.

CDR3 DNA sequence: TGTGCCAGCAGTCGACTAGATCTTGAGCAGTTCTTC. Amino acid sequence: CASSRLDLEQFF. The J gene is TRBJ2-1, the V gene TRBV28; D possibly corresponds to TRBD2 (6 bases). This CDR3 region has 12 residues. Trimming left V 5 bases short and J 9 bases short, with 11 bases between. Germline V lookup: CDR1 MDHEN, CDR2 SYDVKM.